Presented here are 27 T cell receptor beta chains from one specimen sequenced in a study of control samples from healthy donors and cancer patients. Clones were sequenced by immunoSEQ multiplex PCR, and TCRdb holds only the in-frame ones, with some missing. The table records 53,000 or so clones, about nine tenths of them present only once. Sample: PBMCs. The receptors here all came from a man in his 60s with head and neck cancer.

The DNA of the CDR3 is TGTGCCAGCAAAGGGACAGACTTACTAAACACAGATACGCAGTATTTT. Its protein is CASKGTDLLNTDTQYF. The chain uses TRBV27 and TRBJ2-3; 7 bases agree with TRBD1. The CDR3 runs 16 residues. Losses at the gene ends were 7 bases for V and 2 bases for J; bases not matched to a gene: 12. Germline loops: CDR1 MNHEY, CDR2 SMNVEV (reference sequence).

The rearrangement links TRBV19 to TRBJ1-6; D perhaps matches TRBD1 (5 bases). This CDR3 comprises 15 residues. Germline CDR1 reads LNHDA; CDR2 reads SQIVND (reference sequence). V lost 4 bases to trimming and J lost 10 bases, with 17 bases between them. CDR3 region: CASSTIGQERSPLHF. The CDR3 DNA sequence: TGTGCCAGTAGTACGATAGGACAAGAGAGGTCACCCCTCCACTTT. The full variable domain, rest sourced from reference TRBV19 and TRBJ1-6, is DGGITQSPKYLFRKEGQNVTLSCEQNLNHDAMYWYRQDPGQGLRLIYYSQIVNDFQKGDIAEGYSVSREKKESFPLTVTSAQKNPTAFYLCASSTIGQERSPLHFGNGTRLTVT.

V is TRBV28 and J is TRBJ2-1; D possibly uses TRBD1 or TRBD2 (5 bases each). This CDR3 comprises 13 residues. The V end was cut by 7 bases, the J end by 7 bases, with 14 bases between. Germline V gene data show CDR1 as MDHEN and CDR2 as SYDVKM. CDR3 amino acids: CASNYGALNEQFF. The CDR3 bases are TGTGCCAGCAATTACGGGGCGTTGAATGAGCAGTTCTTC.

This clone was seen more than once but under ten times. Written as DNA, the CDR3 is TGTGCCAGCACCCATAACAGGGACAAGGCCGGGGAGCTGTTTTTT. Amino acid sequence: CASTHNRDKAGELFF. The V and J genes are TRBV7-9 and TRBJ2-2; D possibly corresponds to TRBD1 (6 bases). Germline V gene data show CDR1 as SEHNR and CDR2 as FQNEAQ (reference sequence). Trimming cost V 7 bases and J 6 bases, with 18 bases left between them. The CDR3 loop spans 15 amino acids.

The CDR3 DNA reads TGCAGCGTTGACGTGGGACTAGCCCCCTCCTACAATGAGCAGTTCTTC. Amino acid sequence: CSVDVGLAPSYNEQFF. V is TRBV29-1 and J is TRBJ2-1, with TRBD2 matching over 9 bases. Germline V gene data show CDR1 as SQVTM and CDR2 as ANQGSEA. The CDR3 spans 16 residues. With V trimmed by 3 bases and J by 0 bases, 6 bases remained unmatched.

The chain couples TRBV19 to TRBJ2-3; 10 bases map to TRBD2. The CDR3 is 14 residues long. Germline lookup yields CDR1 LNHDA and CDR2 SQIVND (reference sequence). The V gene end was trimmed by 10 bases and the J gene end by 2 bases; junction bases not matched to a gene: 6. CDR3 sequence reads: CATQRGGITDTQYF. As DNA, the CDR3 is TGTGCCACACAGCGGGGGGGAATCACAGATACGCAGTATTTT. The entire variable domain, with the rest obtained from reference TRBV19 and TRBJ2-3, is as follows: DGGITQSPKYLFRKEGQNVTLSCEQNLNHDAMYWYRQDPGQGLRLIYYSQIVNDFQKGDIAEGYSVSREKKESFPLTVTSAQKNPTAFYLCATQRGGITDTQYFGPGTRLTVL.

CDR3 nucleotides: TGCAGCGTACAGACAGGGGGCCACACTGAAGCTTTCTTT. This translates into CSVQTGGHTEAFF. The genes are TRBV29-1 and TRBJ1-1, with 10 bases fitting TRBD1. V shed 6 bases, J shed 3 bases, and the junction held 4 bases outside the gene matches. The CDR3 is 13 residues long. Germline V lookup: CDR1 SQVTM, CDR2 ANQGSEA.

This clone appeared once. CDR3 sequence reads: CASSAYGTQYF. CDR3 sequence (DNA): TGTGCCAGCAGTGCATACGGTACGCAGTATTTT. The chain joins TRBV6-2 or TRBV6-3 to TRBJ2-3, with D hard to call. CDR1 MNHEY and CDR2 SVGEGT come from the germline V gene. V was clipped by 5 bases and J by 8 bases, with 8 bases between them. The CDR3 is made up of 11 amino acids.

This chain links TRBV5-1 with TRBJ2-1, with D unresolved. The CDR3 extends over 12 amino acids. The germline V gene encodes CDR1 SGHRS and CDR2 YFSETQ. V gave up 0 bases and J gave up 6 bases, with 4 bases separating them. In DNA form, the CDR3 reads TGCGCCAGCAGCTTGGAGGTCAATGAGCAGTTCTTC. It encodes CASSLEVNEQFF.

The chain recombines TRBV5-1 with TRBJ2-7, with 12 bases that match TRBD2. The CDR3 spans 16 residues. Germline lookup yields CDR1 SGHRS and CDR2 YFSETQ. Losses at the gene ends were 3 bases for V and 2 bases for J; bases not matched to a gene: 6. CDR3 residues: CASSWTLAGGTYEQYF. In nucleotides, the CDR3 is TGCGCCAGCAGCTGGACACTAGCGGGGGGTACCTACGAGCAGTACTTC. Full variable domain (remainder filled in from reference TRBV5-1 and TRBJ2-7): KAGVTQTPRYLIKTRGQQVTLSCSPISGHRSVSWYQQTPGQGLQFLFEYFSETQRNKGNFPGRFSGRQFSNSRSEMNVSTLELGDSALYLCASSWTLAGGTYEQYFGPGTRLTVT.

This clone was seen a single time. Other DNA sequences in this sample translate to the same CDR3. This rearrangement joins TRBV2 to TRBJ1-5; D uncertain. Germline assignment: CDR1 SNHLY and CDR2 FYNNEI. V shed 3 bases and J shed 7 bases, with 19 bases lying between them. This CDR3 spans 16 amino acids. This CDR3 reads CASSDLFLGVQQPQHF. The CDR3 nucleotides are TGTGCCAGCAGTGACCTCTTTTTGGGTGTGCAACAGCCCCAGCATTTT.

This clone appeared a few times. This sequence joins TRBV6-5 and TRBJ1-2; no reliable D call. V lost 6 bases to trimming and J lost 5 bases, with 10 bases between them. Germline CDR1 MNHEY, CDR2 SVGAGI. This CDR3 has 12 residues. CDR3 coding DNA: TGTGCCAGCAGCCTCGACCGTTATGGCTACACCTTC. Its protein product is CASSLDRYGYTF.

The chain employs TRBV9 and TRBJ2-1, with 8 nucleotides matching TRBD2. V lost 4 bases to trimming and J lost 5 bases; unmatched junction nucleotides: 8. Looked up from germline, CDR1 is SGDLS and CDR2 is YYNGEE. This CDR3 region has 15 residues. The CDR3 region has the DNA TGTGCCAGCAGCTCTACTAGCGGAAGGGACAATGAGCAGTTCTTC. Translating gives CASSSTSGRDNEQFF.

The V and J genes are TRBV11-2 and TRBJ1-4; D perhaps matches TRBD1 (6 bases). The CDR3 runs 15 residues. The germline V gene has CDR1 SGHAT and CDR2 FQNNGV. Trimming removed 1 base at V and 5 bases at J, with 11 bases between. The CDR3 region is CASSLGLRGNEKLFF. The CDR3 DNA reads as TGTGCCAGCAGCTTAGGGCTCAGGGGAAATGAAAAACTGTTTTTT.

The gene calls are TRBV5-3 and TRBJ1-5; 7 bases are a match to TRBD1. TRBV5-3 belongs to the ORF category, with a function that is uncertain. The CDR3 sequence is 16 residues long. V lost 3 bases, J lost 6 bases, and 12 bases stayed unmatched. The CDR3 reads CARSSYRSQGPQPQHF. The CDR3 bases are TGTGCCAGAAGCTCGTACAGATCACAGGGGCCTCAGCCCCAGCATTTT.

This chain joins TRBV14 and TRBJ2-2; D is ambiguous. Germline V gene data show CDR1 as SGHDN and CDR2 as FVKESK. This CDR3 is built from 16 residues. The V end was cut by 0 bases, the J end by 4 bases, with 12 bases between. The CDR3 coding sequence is TGTGCCAGCAGCCAAGATCTCGGGCCCACCACCGGGGAGCTGTTTTTT. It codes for CASSQDLGPTTGELFF.

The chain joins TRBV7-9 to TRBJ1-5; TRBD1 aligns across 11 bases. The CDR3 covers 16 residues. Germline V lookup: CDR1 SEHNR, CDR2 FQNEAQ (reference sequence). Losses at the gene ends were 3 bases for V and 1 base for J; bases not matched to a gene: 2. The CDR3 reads CASSLDRGLSNQPQHF. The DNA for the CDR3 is TGTGCCAGCAGCTTGGACAGGGGGCTAAGCAATCAGCCCCAGCATTTT.

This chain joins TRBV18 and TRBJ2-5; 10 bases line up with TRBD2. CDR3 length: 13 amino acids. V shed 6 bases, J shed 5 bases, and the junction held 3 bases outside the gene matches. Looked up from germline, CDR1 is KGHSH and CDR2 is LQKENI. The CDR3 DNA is TGTGCCAGCTCGCCTAGCGGGAGTGAGACCCAGTACTTC. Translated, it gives CASSPSGSETQYF.

The CDR3 DNA follows: TGTGCCAGCAGTCCGTATAGGGGGCCGGGCGACGTCCTGACTTTC. Translation: CASSPYRGPGDVLTF. V gene TRBV7-2 combines with J gene TRBJ2-6; 7 bases agree with TRBD1. Germline values: CDR1 SGHTA, CDR2 FQGNSA. Losses at the gene ends were 6 bases for V and 11 bases for J; bases not matched to a gene: 13. This CDR3 has 15 residues. Looking up the rest from reference TRBV7-2 and TRBJ2-6 gives the full variable domain: GAGVSQSPSNKVTEKGKDVELRCDPISGHTALYWYRQSLGQGLEFLIYFQGNSAPDKSGLPSDRFSAERTGGSVSTLTIQRTQQEDSAVYLCASSPYRGPGDVLTFGAGSRLTVL.

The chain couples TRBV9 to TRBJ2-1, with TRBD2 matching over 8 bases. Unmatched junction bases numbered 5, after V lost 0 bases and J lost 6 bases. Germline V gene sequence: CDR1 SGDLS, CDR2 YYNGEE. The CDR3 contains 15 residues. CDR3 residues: CASSVAGTSANEQFF. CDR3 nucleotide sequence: TGTGCCAGCAGCGTAGCCGGGACTAGTGCCAATGAGCAGTTCTTC.

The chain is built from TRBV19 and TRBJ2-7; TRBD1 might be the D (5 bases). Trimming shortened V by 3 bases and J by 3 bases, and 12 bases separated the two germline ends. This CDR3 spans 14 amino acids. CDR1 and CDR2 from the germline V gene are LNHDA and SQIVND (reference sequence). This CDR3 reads CASSILPGNYEQYF. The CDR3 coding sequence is TGTGCCAGTAGTATTCTACCAGGGAACTACGAGCAGTACTTC.

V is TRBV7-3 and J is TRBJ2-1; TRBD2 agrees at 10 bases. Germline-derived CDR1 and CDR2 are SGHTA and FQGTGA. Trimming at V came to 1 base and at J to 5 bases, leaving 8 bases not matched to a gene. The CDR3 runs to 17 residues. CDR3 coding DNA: TGTGCCAGCAGCTTAAGGTCGCCAGCGGGAGGGCACAATGAGCAGTTCTTC. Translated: CASSLRSPAGGHNEQFF.

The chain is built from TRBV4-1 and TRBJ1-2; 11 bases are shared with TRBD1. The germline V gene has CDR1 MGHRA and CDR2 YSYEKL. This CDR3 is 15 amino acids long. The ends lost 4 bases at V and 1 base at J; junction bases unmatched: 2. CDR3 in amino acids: CASSLGQGDNYGYTF. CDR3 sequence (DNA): TGCGCCAGCAGCCTGGGACAGGGGGATAACTATGGCTACACCTTC.

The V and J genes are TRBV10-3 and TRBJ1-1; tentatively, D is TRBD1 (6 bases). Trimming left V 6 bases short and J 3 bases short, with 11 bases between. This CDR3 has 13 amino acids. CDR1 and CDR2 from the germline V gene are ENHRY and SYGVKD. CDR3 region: CAISRGQDTEAFF. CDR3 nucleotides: TGTGCCATCAGCAGGGGACAAGACACTGAAGCTTTCTTT.

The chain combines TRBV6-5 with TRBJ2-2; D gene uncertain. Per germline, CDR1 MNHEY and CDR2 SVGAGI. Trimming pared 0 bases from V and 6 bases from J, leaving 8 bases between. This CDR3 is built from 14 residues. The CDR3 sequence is CASSYSRVSGELFF. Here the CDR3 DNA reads TGTGCCAGCAGTTACTCAAGGGTGTCCGGGGAGCTGTTTTTT.

CDR3 sequence: CASSQDGTGVQPQHF. In DNA form, the CDR3 reads TGCGCCAGCAGCCAAGACGGTACAGGGGTTCAGCCCCAGCATTTT. The chain is built from TRBV4-3 and TRBJ1-5, with 7 nucleotides matching TRBD1. CDR3 length equals 15 residues. Germline loops: CDR1 LGHNA, CDR2 YSLEER. Losses at the gene ends were 0 bases for V and 6 bases for J; bases not matched to a gene: 5.

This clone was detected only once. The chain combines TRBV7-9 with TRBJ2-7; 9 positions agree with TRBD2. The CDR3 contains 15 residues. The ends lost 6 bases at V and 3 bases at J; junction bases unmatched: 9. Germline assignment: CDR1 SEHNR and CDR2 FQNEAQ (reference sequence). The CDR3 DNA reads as TGTGCCAGCAGTAATCTAGCGGGACAGCTCTACGAGCAGTACTTC. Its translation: CASSNLAGQLYEQYF.